The next 17 T cell receptor beta chains were all read from a single sample in a study of Ad26.COV2.S vaccination and SARS-CoV-2 variants. Treatment denoted: some 19 received Ad26.COV2.S at low or high dose, single or two shots; 5 received placebo; per-sample allocation not given. Day 63 after the first vaccine or placebo injection was the time point for sampling. Assay: immunoSEQ multiplex PCR; the TCRdb copy retains only in-frame clones and omits some. This table holds around 300,000 clones, roughly 90% found once. Sequenced here: peripheral blood, sampled in a trial of Ad26.COV2.S vaccine versus placebo. The receptors derive from a person aged 18-60 years who received the Ad26.COV2.S COVID-19 vaccine or a placebo.

V usage is TRBV7-2 and J usage is TRBJ1-5; D remains ambiguous. Germline assignment: CDR1 SGHTA and CDR2 FQGNSA. Deletions cut 2 bases from V and 5 bases from J, with 10 bases between. The CDR3 runs 14 residues. CDR3 nucleotide sequence: TGTGCCAGCAGCTTAATTTCCGTGGATCAGCCCCAGCATTTT. Amino acid sequence: CASSLISVDQPQHF.

V and J are TRBV10-2 and TRBJ2-2, with TRBD2 matching over 11 bases. CDR1 and CDR2 from the germline V gene are WSHSY and SAAADI. Trimming removed 3 bases from V and 7 bases from J; junction bases left unmatched: 19. The CDR3 is made up of 20 amino acids. As DNA, the CDR3 is TGCGCCAGCAGTGACGCTAGCGGGGGGACTTCCAGGTCTGTGATCGGGGAGCTGTTTTTT. This codes for CASSDASGGTSRSVIGELFF.

The chain has TRBV4-1 and TRBJ1-1, with a tentative D call TRBD1 (6 bases). This CDR3 is 16 amino acids long. Germline V lookup: CDR1 MGHRA, CDR2 YSYEKL. V lost 5 bases and J 1 base, leaving 17 bases between the germline ends. DNA for the CDR3: TGCGCCAGCAGCAGGACCCGGGGGCCGGCGAACACTGAAGCTTTCTTT. This codes for CASSRTRGPANTEAFF.

The CDR3, as DNA: TGCGCCAGCAGTGAGATCGGAGGCACTGAAGCTTTCTTT. This gives the protein CASSEIGGTEAFF. The gene calls are TRBV10-2 and TRBJ1-1, with D unresolved. The CDR3 is 13 residues long. Trimming pared 2 bases from V and 4 bases from J, leaving 8 bases between. Germline CDR1 WSHSY, CDR2 SAAADI.

The chain employs TRBV30 and TRBJ2-5; TRBD2 is a possible D gene (5 bases). CDR1 and CDR2 (germline): GTSNPN, SVGIG (reference sequence). Trimming pared 4 bases from V and 5 bases from J, leaving 17 bases between. CDR3 length equals 14 residues. The CDR3, as DNA: TGTGCCTGGACGGAACGGAGGTTAGGGGAGACCCAGTACTTC. Amino acids: CAWTERRLGETQYF.

As DNA, the CDR3 is TGTGCCAGCAGCGCGGACAGGGGGGACGAAGCTTTCTTT. Residues: CASSADRGDEAFF. The chain joins TRBV11-2 to TRBJ1-1; TRBD1 matches at 10 bases. The CDR3 covers 13 residues. V lost 5 bases and J lost 8; bases outside the gene matches: 5. Germline V gene data show CDR1 as SGHAT and CDR2 as FQNNGV.

The J gene is TRBJ2-7, the V gene TRBV6-2 or TRBV6-3; D remains unclear. CDR1 MNHEY and CDR2 SVGEGT come from the germline V gene. Trimming pared 4 bases from V and 2 bases from J, leaving 6 bases between. The CDR3 loop spans 12 amino acids. CDR3 sequence (DNA): TGTGCCAGCAGTTCGCCAGCCTACGAGCAGTACTTC. Protein sequence: CASSSPAYEQYF.

This clone has just a few counts. The DNA for the CDR3 is TGTGCCAGCAGTGAGTTCGGACAGGGGGTCCATCAGCCCCAGCATTTT. This gives the protein CASSEFGQGVHQPQHF. This chain connects TRBV2 to TRBJ1-5, with 10 bases identical to TRBD1. The CDR3 extends over 16 amino acids. V lost 3 bases and J lost 5; bases outside the gene matches: 7. Looked up from germline, CDR1 is SNHLY and CDR2 is FYNNEI.

The chain links TRBV6-2 or TRBV6-3 to TRBJ1-5; D gene ambiguous. The germline V gene encodes CDR1 MNHEY and CDR2 SVGEGT. This CDR3 has 16 residues. Trimming stripped 0 bases from V and 2 bases from J, with 11 bases between. The CDR3 DNA is TGTGCCAGCAGTTACTCGGTGGGAAGGGGCAATCAGCCCCAGCATTTT. Translating it yields CASSYSVGRGNQPQHF.

The chain couples TRBV11-3 to TRBJ1-1; unclear D gene. With 1 base removed from V and 12 bases from J, the gap between germline ends came to 15 bases. The CDR3 contains 13 residues. Looked up from germline, CDR1 is SGHNT and CDR2 is YENEEA. CDR3 region: CASSLGEASGTFF. DNA for the CDR3: TGTGCCAGCAGCTTAGGGGAAGCCTCCGGGACTTTCTTT.

V gene TRBV4-3 combines with J gene TRBJ1-5; 7 nucleotides match TRBD1. CDR1 and CDR2 (germline): LGHNA, YSLEER. V lost 0 bases, J lost 2 bases, and 1 base stayed unmatched. CDR3 length: 15 amino acids. Here the CDR3 reads CASSQDTGGNQPQHF. The CDR3, as DNA: TGCGCCAGCAGCCAAGACACAGGGGGCAATCAGCCCCAGCATTTT.

The chain carries TRBV9 and TRBJ1-4, with 8 nucleotides matching TRBD1. The CDR3 is 14 amino acids. J lost 8 bases, V lost 1 base, and 4 bases had no gene match. CDR1 is SGDLS and CDR2 is YYNGEE in the germline V gene. CDR3 loop: CASSVQTGDEKLFF. The DNA for the CDR3 is TGTGCCAGCAGCGTACAGACAGGGGACGAAAAACTGTTTTTT.

The V call is TRBV18, the J call TRBJ1-4; TRBD1 agrees at 8 bases. Germline trimming cut 3 bases from V and 3 bases from J; bases unmatched to any gene: 3. The V gene's germline CDR1 is KGHSH and CDR2 LQKENI. The CDR3 totals 15 residues. CDR3 bases: TGTGCCAGCTCACCTAGGACAGGGTCTAATGAAAAACTGTTTTTT. Amino acid sequence: CASSPRTGSNEKLFF.

The V call is TRBV6-5, the J call TRBJ1-4; 9 nucleotides match TRBD1. The CDR3 covers 15 residues. The V gene end was trimmed by 2 bases and the J gene end by 8 bases; junction bases not matched to a gene: 6. Germline CDR1 MNHEY, CDR2 SVGAGI. The CDR3, as DNA: TGTGCCAGCAGTTACCGGACAGGGGACAACGAAAAACTGTTTTTT. As protein: CASSYRTGDNEKLFF.

The chain combines TRBV2 with TRBJ1-5; D remains unclear. Germline V gene lookup returns CDR1 SNHLY and CDR2 FYNNEI. The CDR3 loop spans 11 amino acids. V was trimmed by 6 bases and J by 4 bases, leaving 4 bases between them. As DNA, the CDR3 is TGTGCCAGCAGGGGGAATCAGCCCCAGCATTTT. Amino acid sequence: CASRGNQPQHF.

This sequence joins TRBV6-2 or TRBV6-3 and TRBJ1-1; weak D call: TRBD1 (6 bases). The CDR3 covers 14 residues. Trimming took off 4 bases at V and 1 base at J, with 10 bases between the two ends. In germline, CDR1 is MNHEY, CDR2 SVGEGT. In DNA, the CDR3 is TGTGCCAGCAGTTTAACGACAGGGAACACTGAAGCTTTCTTT. Protein product: CASSLTTGNTEAFF.

This rearrangement joins TRBV6-1 to TRBJ2-7; perhaps D is TRBD1 or TRBD2 (5 bases each). Germline V gene data show CDR1 as MNHNS and CDR2 as SASEGT. The V gene lost 0 bases and the J gene lost 7 bases, with 10 bases spanning the gap. The CDR3 covers 13 residues. As DNA, the CDR3 is TGTGCCAGCAGTGAAGCAGGGACGAGGGAGCAGTACTTC. Encoded protein: CASSEAGTREQYF.